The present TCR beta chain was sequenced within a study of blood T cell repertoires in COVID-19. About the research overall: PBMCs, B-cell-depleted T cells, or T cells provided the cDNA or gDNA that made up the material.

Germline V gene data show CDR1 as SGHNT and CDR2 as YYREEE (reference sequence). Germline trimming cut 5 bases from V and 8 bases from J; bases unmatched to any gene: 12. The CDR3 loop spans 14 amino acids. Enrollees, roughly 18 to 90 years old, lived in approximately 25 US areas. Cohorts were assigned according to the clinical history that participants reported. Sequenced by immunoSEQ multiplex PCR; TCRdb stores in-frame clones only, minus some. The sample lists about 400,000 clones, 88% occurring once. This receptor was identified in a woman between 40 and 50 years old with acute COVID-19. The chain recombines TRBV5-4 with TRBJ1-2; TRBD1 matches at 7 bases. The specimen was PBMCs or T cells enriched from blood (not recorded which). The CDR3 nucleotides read TGTGCCAGCAGACTGCAGTCAGGGGGAGAAGGCTACACCTTC. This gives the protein CASRLQSGGEGYTF.